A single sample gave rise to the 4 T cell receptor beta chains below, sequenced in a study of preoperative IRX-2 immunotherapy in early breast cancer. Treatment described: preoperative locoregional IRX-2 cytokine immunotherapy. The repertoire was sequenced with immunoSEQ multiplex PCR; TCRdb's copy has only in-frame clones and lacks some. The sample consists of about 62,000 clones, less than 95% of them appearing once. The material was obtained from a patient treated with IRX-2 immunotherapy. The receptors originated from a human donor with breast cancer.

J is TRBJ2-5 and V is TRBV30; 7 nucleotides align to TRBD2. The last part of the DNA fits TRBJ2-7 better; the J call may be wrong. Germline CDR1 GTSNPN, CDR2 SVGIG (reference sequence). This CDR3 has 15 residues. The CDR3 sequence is CAWSGGGRDYYEQYF. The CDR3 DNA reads TGTGCCTGGAGTGGGGGTGGGAGGGATTACTACGAGCAGTACTTC.

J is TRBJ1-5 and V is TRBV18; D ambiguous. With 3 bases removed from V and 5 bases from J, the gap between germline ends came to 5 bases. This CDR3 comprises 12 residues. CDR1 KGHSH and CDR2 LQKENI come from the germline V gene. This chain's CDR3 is CASSPSDQPQHF. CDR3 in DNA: TGTGCCAGCTCACCCTCGGATCAGCCCCAGCATTTT. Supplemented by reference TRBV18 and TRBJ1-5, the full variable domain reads NAGVMQNPRHLVRRRGQEARLRCSPMKGHSHVYWYRQLPEEGLKFMVYLQKENIIDESGMPKERFSAEFPKEGPSILRIQQVVRGDSAAYFCASSPSDQPQHFGDGTRLSIL.

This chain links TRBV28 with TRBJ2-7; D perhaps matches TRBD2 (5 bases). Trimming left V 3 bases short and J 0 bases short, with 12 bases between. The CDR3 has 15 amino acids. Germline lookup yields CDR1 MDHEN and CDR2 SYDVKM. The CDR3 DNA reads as TGTGCCAGCAGTTTCGAGCTAGCAATCTCCTACGAGCAGTACTTC. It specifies CASSFELAISYEQYF.

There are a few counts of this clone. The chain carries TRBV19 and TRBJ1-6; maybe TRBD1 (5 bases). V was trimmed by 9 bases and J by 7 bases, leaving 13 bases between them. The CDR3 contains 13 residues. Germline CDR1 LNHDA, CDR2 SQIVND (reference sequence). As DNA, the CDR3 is TGTGCCAGCGCGGGGCAGGGCAATTCACCCCTCCACTTT. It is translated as CASAGQGNSPLHF.